The present T cell receptor beta chain was sequenced within a study of OX40 agonist ivuxolimab in advanced cancers. Study-level background: Three patients got partial responses; one had hepatocellular carcinoma and two had cutaneous melanoma.

Some clones are missing from TCRdb's copy, which holds only in-frame ones; the method was immunoSEQ multiplex PCR. Of around 100,000 clones listed, around 89% are singletons. Peripheral blood came from all dose cohorts at three timepoints. Source: CD4+ or CD8+ T cells sorted from blood, taken in a trial of the OX40 agonist ivuxolimab. This receptor was obtained from an adult with an advanced solid tumor such as melanoma, head and neck, liver or kidney cancer.

This CDR3 reads CASSIGTSGTRDTQYF. CDR3 coding DNA: TGTGCCAGTAGTATAGGGACTAGCGGGACCAGGGATACGCAGTATTTT. This sequence joins TRBV19 and TRBJ2-3, with 12 bases identical to TRBD2. The germline V gene has CDR1 LNHDA and CDR2 SQIVND (reference sequence). The CDR3 is 16 residues long. Trimming removed 1 base from V and 6 bases from J; junction bases left unmatched: 5.